The present entry profiles one T cell receptor (beta chain) with its context. Its cognate antigen has yet to be identified. One base away there is no much larger clone; base qualities are not given. The data are from a study of OX40 agonist ivuxolimab in advanced cancers. For context, the study as a whole: The costimulatory receptor OX40 (CD134) was targeted by ivuxolimab, a fully human IgG2 agonistic monoclonal antibody. Intravenous ivuxolimab was administered to patients every 2 weeks at six dose levels: 0.01, 0.1, 0.3, 1.5, 3 and 10 mg/kg. Patients were allowed to have had prior anti-PD-1, anti-PD-L1 or anti-CTLA-4 therapy, and less than 45% of the dose-escalation patients had previously received checkpoint inhibitors. A male proportion of roughly 85% and a mean age of approximately 58 years, ranging from roughly 23 to 90, were recorded for the dose-escalation cohort. Of the 50 to 55 dose-escalation patients, hepatocellular carcinoma was present in some 19, melanoma in roughly 15, renal cell carcinoma in 9 and head and neck cancer in 9. The purpose of peripheral TCRbeta sequencing was to test whether ivuxolimab changed TCR sequence diversity and led to clonal T-cell expansion. Partial responses occurred in three dose-escalation patients: two with cutaneous melanoma and one with hepatocellular carcinoma. The monotherapy dose-escalation portion (N = 52 patients) of the phase I ivuxolimab trial is reported in the paper.

The trial excluded patients who had a history of autoimmune disease or who were on systemic immunosuppression. Peripheral blood for TCR sequencing was collected from all dose cohorts at baseline, on cycle 4 day 1, and on cycle 7 day 1. Samples came from an open-label, multicenter, first-in-human phase I dose-escalation trial of ivuxolimab. Adults with locally advanced or metastatic melanoma, renal cell, hepatocellular, or head and neck squamous cell carcinoma were enrolled in the trial. Before TCR sequencing, CD4+ T cells and CD8+ T cells from peripheral blood were sorted into separate populations. Broader findings and caveats from the paper: Partial responders in the 0.1-3.0 mg/kg groups had among the lowest normalized peripheral clonal expansion, especially among CD8+ T cells. Antigen specificity was not determined for the clonally expanded peripheral T cells. Low levels of normalized T-cell clonal expansion were also shown by some nonresponding patients. After ivuxolimab, CD8+ T cells had more expanded clones than CD4+ T cells on average. At doses of 0.1 to 3.0 mg/kg, clonal expansion of both CD4+ and CD8+ blood T cells was observed from baseline to week 6.

CDR1 is given as MGHRA and CDR2 as YSYEKL, both from the germline V gene. Trimming takes 5 bases from V and 7 bases from J, and the germline ends sit 6 bases apart. CDR3 length: 11 amino acids, cysteine to phenylalanine. Left in the record is the CDR3 DNA by itself, 33 bases read in frame from the first base. To sequence the TCRbeta CDR3 region, genomic DNA was isolated from the sorted cells. TCRbeta CDR3 regions were sequenced using the immunoSEQ Assay. In TCRdb, the immuneACCESS table is reduced to in-frame sequences with V and J assigned. These tables do not hold every clone; where another copy was compared, an unresolved V gene accounts for under half, and the others remain unexplained. The sample table records about 28,000 clones; around 85% of these occur just once. Together, the top ten hold roughly a quarter of the sample.

The receptor was derived from an adult with an advanced solid tumor such as melanoma, head and neck, liver or kidney cancer. Sequences were derived from CD4+ or CD8+ T cells sorted from blood, sampled in a trial of the OX40 agonist ivuxolimab. The chain is encoded by TRBV4-1 joined to TRBJ2-1, with a tentative D call of TRBD1 or TRBD2, each matching 5 bases. The nucleotide sequence reads as follows: TGCGCCAGCAGCGGGGGAAATGAGCAGTTCTTC. It translates as CASSGGNEQFF.